The sequence of this T cell receptor (beta chain) was determined in a study of OX40 agonist ivuxolimab in advanced cancers. On the study more broadly: Patients were dosed intravenously with ivuxolimab at 0.01 to 10 mg/kg every 2 weeks. A mean age of roughly 62 years, range roughly 20 to 80, was recorded, and approximately 85% were male.

Study-wide results and limits: In CD8+ T cells, expanded clones were on average more numerous than in CD4+.

A remark on this clone: Its antigen is still unknown.

The length of the CDR3 is 16 residues. The trim removed 0 bases at V and 0 bases at J, leaving 1 base unmatched. The germline CDR1 and CDR2 sequences are SGDLS and YYNGEE. Anyone with autoimmune disease history or systemic immunosuppression was excluded. Profiled with immunoSEQ multiplex PCR; TCRdb holds only in-frame clones, not every one. The sample holds 90,000 to 100,000 clones, around 96% seen once. The chain is built from TRBV9 and TRBJ2-2, with 8 bases fitting TRBD2. The sequences come from CD4+ or CD8+ T cells sorted from blood, collected in a trial of the OX40 agonist ivuxolimab. This TCR derives from an adult with an advanced solid tumor such as melanoma, head and neck, liver or kidney cancer. The chain's CDR3 is CASSVGAGANTGELFF. The CDR3 DNA reads TGTGCCAGCAGCGTAGGAGCGGGGGCGAACACCGGGGAGCTGTTTTTT.